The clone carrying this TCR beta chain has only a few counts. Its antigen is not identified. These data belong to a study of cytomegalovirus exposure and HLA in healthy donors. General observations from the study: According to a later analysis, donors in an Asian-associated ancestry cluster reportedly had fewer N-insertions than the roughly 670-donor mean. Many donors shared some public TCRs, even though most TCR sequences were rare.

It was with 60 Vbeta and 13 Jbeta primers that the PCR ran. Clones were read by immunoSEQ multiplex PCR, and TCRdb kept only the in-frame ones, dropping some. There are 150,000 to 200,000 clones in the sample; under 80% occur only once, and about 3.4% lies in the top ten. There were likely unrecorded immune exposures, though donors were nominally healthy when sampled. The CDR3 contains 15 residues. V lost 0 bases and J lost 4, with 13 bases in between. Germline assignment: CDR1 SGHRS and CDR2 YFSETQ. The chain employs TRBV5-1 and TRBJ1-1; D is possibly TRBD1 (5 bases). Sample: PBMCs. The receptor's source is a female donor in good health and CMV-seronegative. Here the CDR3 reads CASSLGGGSGTEAFF. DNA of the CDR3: TGCGCCAGCAGCTTGGGCGGGGGTTCGGGCACTGAAGCTTTCTTT.